The 2 T cell receptor beta chains given below trace back to one sample, sequenced in a study of T-cell memory formation after mild COVID-19. TCRdb ran MiXCR on the 5' RACE reads and lists one entry per CDR3 protein. The profile shows 300,000 or so distinct CDR3 sequences, around 15% of them singletons. The sequencing input was PBMCs or a T cell subset sorted from them (not recorded which). The receptor source for this set is a man younger than 35 who had mild COVID-19 (a few samples of this study predate the infection). Cell type and time point are not known.

This rearrangement joins TRBV10-3 to TRBJ2-1; D may be TRBD1 or TRBD2 (6 bases each). There are 14 residues in the CDR3. The V end was cut by 6 bases, the J end by 6 bases, with 15 bases between. The V gene's germline CDR1 is ENHRY and CDR2 SYGVKD. CDR3 nucleotide sequence: TGTGCCATCAGGGTAGGGGGGACGGGCAATGAGCAGTTCTTC. This encodes CAIRVGGTGNEQFF.

The chain combines TRBV30 with TRBJ1-5; the D gene is possibly TRBD1 (5 bases). The V end was cut by 2 bases, the J end by 5 bases, with 13 bases between. This CDR3 contains 14 residues. The germline V gene has CDR1 GTSNPN and CDR2 SVGIG (reference sequence). The CDR3 region has the DNA TGTGCCTGGAGTCTGGACACTAAGGATCAGCCCCAGCATTTT. This encodes CAWSLDTKDQPQHF.